This record covers a single T cell receptor (beta chain). This CDR3 comprises 11 residues. Trimming shortened V by 6 bases and J by 4 bases, and 7 bases separated the two germline ends. Germline V gene data show CDR1 as MNHEY and CDR2 as SVGAGI. The data originate from a study of blood T cell repertoires in COVID-19. As for the study in general: T cells, B-cell-depleted T cells, or PBMCs provided the cDNA or gDNA that served as material.

Original analysis: Researchers report that nucleated cell counts were estimated from reference gene primer amplification. The protocol was immunoSEQ multiplex PCR, while the TCRdb copy is restricted to in-frame clones and leaves out a portion. The D gene and trimming were derived from the DNA, and the V and J assignments and clone size from that table. The sample has around 70,000 clones; about 90% are singletons. The source of this sequence is a human donor in a cohort sampled during active COVID-19. The chain carries TRBV6-5 and TRBJ2-7; D call uncertain. The sample was peripheral blood. The CDR3 reads CASSDGYEQYF. The CDR3 nucleotides read TGTGCCAGCAGCGACGGGTACGAGCAGTACTTC.